This TCR beta chain is from a study of blood T cell repertoires in COVID-19. CDR1 is SGHVS and CDR2 is FQNEAQ in the germline V gene. CDR3 size: 13 residues. Trimming removed 5 bases at V and 6 bases at J, with 13 bases between. TCRdb's table, derived via immunoSEQ multiplex PCR, lists solely in-frame clones and lacks some. The table has some 120,000 clones, over 75% seen once. The source material was peripheral blood. The chain combines TRBV7-8 with TRBJ2-5, with D possibly being TRBD2 (6 bases). This sequence originates from a man in his sixties with acute or convalescent COVID-19. CDR3 amino acids: CASSPGRSQTQYF. As DNA, the CDR3 is TGTGCCAGCAGCCCGGGGAGGTCCCAGACCCAGTACTTC.